What follows are 9 T cell receptor beta chains derived from one specimen sequenced in a study of CD8 T cells in ankylosing spondylitis. TCRdb re-derived calls from the 5' RACE reads in MiXCR, one entry per CDR3 protein. The sample carries roughly 230,000 distinct CDR3 sequences, about 20% recorded once. The sequenced material came from blood, either unsorted or a sorted T cell fraction (not recorded which). The receptor source for this set is a male donor with ankylosing spondylitis or in good health (not recorded which).

This clonotype was picked up many times. The rearrangement links TRBV12-3 or TRBV12-4 to TRBJ2-2; TRBD2 is a possible D gene (5 bases). With 5 bases removed from V and 6 bases from J, the gap between germline ends came to 13 bases. This CDR3 has 14 residues. The CDR3 DNA reads TGTGCCAGCAGTGCTAGAGGGTCCGCCGGGGAGCTGTTTTTT. Protein: CASSARGSAGELFF.

This clonotype has ten or more counts. The gene calls are TRBV12-3 or TRBV12-4 and TRBJ2-7, with D uncertain. The length of the CDR3 is 13 residues. V lost 3 bases and J lost 1, with 7 bases in between. CDR3 bases: TGTGCCAGCAGTTTTAGCTTTTCCTACGAGCAGTACTTC. Its protein is CASSFSFSYEQYF.

The chain couples TRBV9 to TRBJ2-7, with 7 bases matching TRBD2. V shed 8 bases, J shed 5 bases, and the junction held 13 bases outside the gene matches. CDR1 is SGDLS, CDR2 YYNGEE, per germline. CDR3 length equals 14 residues. The CDR3 bases are TGTGCCAGTGGAGGGGCTAGCGGTTATGACGAGCAGTACTTC. This gives the protein CASGGASGYDEQYF.

This clonotype showed up just a few times. The chain is built from TRBV5-1 and TRBJ2-5, with TRBD1 matching 9 bases. CDR3 size: 17 residues. V trimming: 0 bases; J trimming: 2 bases; junction bases outside the gene matches: 8. In germline, CDR1 is SGHRS, CDR2 YFSETQ. The CDR3: CASSLAGTGLLQETQYF. The CDR3 region has the DNA TGCGCCAGCAGCTTGGCCGGGACAGGGCTCCTTCAAGAGACCCAGTACTTC.

CDR3 nucleotide sequence: TGCAGCGTTGAAAACCCGGACAGGGAAGGTTTAGTTCCCAATGAGCAGTTCTTC. Residues: CSVENPDREGLVPNEQFF. This chain joins TRBV29-1 and TRBJ2-1; 8 nucleotides agree with TRBD1. CDR3 length: 18 residues. With V trimmed by 2 bases and J by 6 bases, 18 bases remained unmatched. Germline V gene data show CDR1 as SQVTM and CDR2 as ANQGSEA.

The gene calls are TRBV5-6 and TRBJ2-3, with TRBD2 matching 7 bases. The CDR3 contains 16 residues. Germline V CDR1 and CDR2: SGHDT, YYEEEE. The V and J ends lost 2 bases and 2 bases, in that order; junction bases with no gene match: 8. The CDR3 loop is CASSFTGTNPTDTQYF. The CDR3 nucleotides are TGTGCCAGCAGCTTTACCGGGACTAACCCCACAGATACGCAGTATTTT.

The V and J genes are TRBV2 and TRBJ1-5; D may be TRBD1 (5 bases). This CDR3 has 15 amino acids. V was shortened by 8 bases and J by 4 bases, with 18 bases between the two germline ends. Looked up from germline, CDR1 is SNHLY and CDR2 is FYNNEI. The CDR3 sequence: CASREGTEENQPQHF. The DNA of the CDR3 is TGTGCCAGCCGAGAGGGGACGGAAGAAAATCAGCCCCAGCATTTT. Using reference TRBV2 and TRBJ1-5 for the parts outside the CDR3, the full variable domain is EPEVTQTPSHQVTQMGQEVILRCVPISNHLYFYWYRQILGQKVEFLVSFYNNEISEKSEIFDDQFSVERPDGSNFTLKIRSTKLEDSAMYFCASREGTEENQPQHFGDGTRLSIL.

V is TRBV6-2 or TRBV6-3 and J is TRBJ2-2, with 14 bases lining up with TRBD2. The CDR3 sequence is 18 residues long. The germline gives CDR1 MNHEY, CDR2 SVGEGT. V shed 0 bases and J 6 bases; nucleotides not matched to a gene: 6. The CDR3 nucleotides read TGTGCCAGCAGTTACTCCGGGACTAGCGGGAGAGTGGCCGGGGAGCTGTTTTTT. Translated, it gives CASSYSGTSGRVAGELFF.

This clonotype showed up just a few times. The CDR3 end shows no conserved phenylalanine or tryptophan, and so a read error is likely. No DNA is shown, since the ends of the CDR3 on it are uncertain; the CDR3 is the one TCRdb lists. The CDR3 sequence: CASSLARDSLI. The rearrangement links TRBV5-5 to TRBJ2-1; TRBD1, the D gene given by the table, was not confirmed from the DNA. Both ends counted, the CDR3 spans 11 residues. Germline V CDR1 and CDR2: SGHKS, YYEKEE (reference sequence).